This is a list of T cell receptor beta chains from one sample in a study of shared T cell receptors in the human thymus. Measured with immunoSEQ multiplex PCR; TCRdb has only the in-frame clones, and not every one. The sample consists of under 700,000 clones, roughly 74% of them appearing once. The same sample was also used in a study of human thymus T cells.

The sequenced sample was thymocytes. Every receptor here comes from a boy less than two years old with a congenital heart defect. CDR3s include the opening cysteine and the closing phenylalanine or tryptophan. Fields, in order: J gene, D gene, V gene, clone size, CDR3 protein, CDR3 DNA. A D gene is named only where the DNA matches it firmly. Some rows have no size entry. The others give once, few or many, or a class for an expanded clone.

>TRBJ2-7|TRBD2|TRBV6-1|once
CASSERTSGRHYEQYF
TGTGCCAGCAGTGAGCGGACTAGCGGGAGGCACTACGAGCAGTACTTC
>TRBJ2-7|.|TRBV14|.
CASSQDIAGAPYEQYF
TGTGCCAGCAGCCAAGATATCGCGGGGGCGCCATACGAGCAGTACTTC
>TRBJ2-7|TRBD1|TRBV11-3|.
CASSGDRGSVEQYF
TGTGCCAGCAGCGGGGACAGGGGCTCCGTCGAGCAGTACTTC
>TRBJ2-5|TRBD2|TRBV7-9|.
CASSLGREREGQPRETQYF
TGTGCCAGCAGCTTAGGACGCGAGCGGGAGGGCCAACCGAGAGAGACCCAGTACTTC
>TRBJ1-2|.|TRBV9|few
CASSQHAQGAYTF
TGTGCCAGCAGCCAACATGCTCAAGGGGCCTACACCTTC
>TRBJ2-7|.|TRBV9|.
CASSVGRDSYEQYF
TGTGCCAGCAGCGTGGGCAGGGACTCCTACGAGCAGTACTTC
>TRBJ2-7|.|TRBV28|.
CASSLGQGYEQYF
TGTGCCAGCAGTTTAGGTCAGGGGTACGAGCAGTACTTC
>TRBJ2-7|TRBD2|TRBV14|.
CASSQDLGSGKRYEQYF
TGTGCCAGCAGCCAAGATCTTGGGAGCGGGAAGAGGTACGAGCAGTACTTC
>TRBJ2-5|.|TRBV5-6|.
CASSGRQKQETQYF
TGTGCCAGCAGCGGAAGACAGAAACAAGAGACCCAGTACTTC
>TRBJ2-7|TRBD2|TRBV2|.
CASSGTSGRGAYEQYF
TGTGCCAGCAGTGGGACTAGCGGGAGAGGAGCCTACGAGCAGTACTTC
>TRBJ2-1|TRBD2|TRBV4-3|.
CASSLAGGPIGEQFF
TGCGCCAGCAGCCTAGCGGGAGGGCCGATAGGGGAGCAGTTCTTC
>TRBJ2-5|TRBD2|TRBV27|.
CASSPQTSGRAGETQYF
TGTGCCAGCAGCCCGCAGACTAGCGGGAGGGCCGGAGAGACCCAGTACTTC
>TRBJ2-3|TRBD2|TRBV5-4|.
CASSLEAGVPDTQYF
TGTGCCAGCAGCTTGGAGGCGGGAGTCCCAGATACGCAGTATTTT
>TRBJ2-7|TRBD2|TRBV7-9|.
CASSSWTSGIGEQYF
TGTGCCAGCAGCTCTTGGACTAGCGGGATAGGCGAGCAGTACTTC
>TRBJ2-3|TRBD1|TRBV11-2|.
CASRFGTGYSSTDTQYF
TGTGCCAGCAGGTTCGGGACAGGCTATTCTAGCACAGATACGCAGTATTTT
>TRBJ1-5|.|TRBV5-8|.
CASSLLYEGSNQPQHF
TGTGCCAGCAGCTTACTATACGAAGGATCCAATCAGCCCCAGCATTTT
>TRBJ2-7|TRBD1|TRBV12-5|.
CASGLETRTGGYEQYF
TGTGCTAGTGGTTTGGAGACTCGGACAGGGGGATACGAGCAGTACTTC
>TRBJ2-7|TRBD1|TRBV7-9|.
CASSPRRQGADEQYF
TGTGCCAGCAGCCCGCGGCGACAGGGGGCAGACGAGCAGTACTTC
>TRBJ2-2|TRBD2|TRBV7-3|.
CASSPRGTSPTGELFF
TGTGCCAGCAGCCCTAGGGGGACTAGCCCAACCGGGGAGCTGTTTTTT
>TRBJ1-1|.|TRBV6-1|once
CASSGGTEPAMNTEAFF
TGTGCCAGCAGTGGCGGGACTGAACCAGCAATGAACACTGAAGCTTTCTTT
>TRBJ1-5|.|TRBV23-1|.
CASSRAGSWPQHF
TGCGCCAGCAGTCGGGCCGGCTCCTGGCCCCAGCATTTT
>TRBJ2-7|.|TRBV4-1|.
CASSQVGGTSYEQYF
TGCGCCAGCAGCCAAGTTGGGGGGACTTCCTACGAGCAGTACTTC
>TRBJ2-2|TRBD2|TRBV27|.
CASTGGASFGELFF
TGTGCCAGCACGGGGGGGGCGTCTTTTGGGGAGCTGTTTTTT
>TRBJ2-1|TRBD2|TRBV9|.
CASSVGPTAGAYNEQFF
TGTGCCAGCAGCGTAGGCCCGACAGCGGGAGCCTACAATGAGCAGTTCTTC